This is a list of T cell receptor beta chains from one sample in a study of neurological immune-mediated disorders. TCRdb processed the 5' RACE reads anew with MiXCR; each CDR3 protein has one entry. This sample has 40,000 to 60,000 distinct CDR3 sequences; 3% to 4% occur once, and the top ten carry 5.9%. Sequences were obtained from PBMCs. These receptors were taken from a man aged 35-49 years with multiple sclerosis. The CDR3 runs from the conserved cysteine through the conserved F or W. The D gene is left open where the match is weak. The size entry is marked missing in some rows and otherwise reads once, few, many or a size class.

size	V	D	J	CDR3	DNA
many	TRBV28	TRBD1	TRBJ1-5	CASSEGQGFRQPQHF	TGTGCCAGCAGTGAGGGACAGGGGTTTAGGCAGCCCCAGCATTTT
many	TRBV3-1	-	TRBJ2-1	CASSQDGYNEQFF	TGTGCCAGCAGCCAAGATGGTTACAATGAGCAGTTCTTC
many	TRBV5-5	TRBD2	TRBJ2-3	CASSRQLTSGGAGSTDTQYF	TGTGCCAGCAGCAGACAACTGACTAGCGGGGGGGCCGGGTCCACAGATACGCAGTATTTT
many	TRBV5-1	-	TRBJ2-4	CASSLTDRGANIQYF	TGCGCCAGCAGCCTGACCGACCGGGGGGCAAACATTCAGTACTTC
many	TRBV2	-	TRBJ2-7	CASSEGSRYEQYF	TGTGCCAGCAGTGAGGGCAGCCGCTACGAGCAGTACTTC
many	TRBV13	-	TRBJ2-7	CASSLGPGSEQYF	TGTGCCAGCAGCTTAGGCCCAGGGTCCGAGCAGTACTTC
many	TRBV5-1	-	TRBJ1-6	CASKWLEMGNSPLNF	TGCGCCAGCAAGTGGCTGGAGATGGGGAATTCACCCCTCAACTTT
many	TRBV2	-	TRBJ2-2	CASNVYYTGELFF	TGTGCCAGTAACGTTTACTACACCGGGGAGCTGTTTTTT
medium-sized	TRBV7-2	-	TRBJ2-1	CASSSGGGNEQFF	TGTGCCAGCAGCTCCGGAGGGGGGAATGAGCAGTTCTTC
many	TRBV25-1	-	TRBJ1-5	CASSVLGEGQPQHF	TGTGCCAGCAGTGTCCTGGGGGAGGGTCAGCCCCAGCATTTT
many	TRBV12-3/TRBV12-4	-	TRBJ1-1	CASTRGGGTEAFF	TGTGCCAGCACGAGGGGGGGAGGCACTGAAGCTTTCTTT
few	TRBV20-1	-	TRBJ1-6	CSAQNELGNSPLNF	TGCAGTGCTCAAAATGAATTGGGGAATTCACCCCTCAACTTT
many	TRBV6-1	-	TRBJ1-5	CASSDTYSNQPQNF	TGTGCCAGCAGTGACACCTATAGCAATCAGCCCCAGAATTTT
many	TRBV3-1	TRBD1	TRBJ1-1	CASSPGTGWGKDTEAFF	TGTGCCAGCAGCCCCGGGACAGGGTGGGGGAAGGACACTGAAGCTTTCTTT
few	TRBV20-1	TRBD1	TRBJ1-2	CSARVREGQGLYTF	TGCAGTGCTAGAGTAAGGGAGGGACAGGGATTGTACACCTTC
many	TRBV2	-	TRBJ2-2	CASSESGTNTGELFF	TGTGCCAGCAGTGAATCGGGAACGAACACCGGGGAGCTGTTTTTT
-	TRBV6-6	-	TRBJ2-7	CASSYGKPYEQYF	TGTGCCAGCAGTTACGGAAAACCCTACGAGCAGTACTTC